The source of this T cell receptor (beta chain) is a study of human T cells and chemical hapten exposure. In the study overall: The study enrolled mostly female patients with alopecia areata, totalis or universalis. Whole-study findings and limits: Expanded TCRs produced significantly more large CDR3 similarity clusters than controls did.

As for time point: patch test 1, 2 weeks after DPC sensitization. Specified treatment: therapeutic diphenylcyclopropenone sensitization with weekly scalp DPC. Unfractionated whole blood yielded total RNA. Individual cDNA molecules in this library carried unique molecular identifiers. TCRdb called the RACE reads again in MiXCR, with one record for every CDR3 protein. The sample holds roughly 160,000 distinct CDR3 sequences, around 13% seen once. On this clonotype: Its antigen remains unknown.

The CDR3 covers 16 residues. Trimming cost V 4 bases and J 0 bases, with 14 bases left between them. The germline CDR1 and CDR2 sequences are SEHNR and FQNEAQ (reference sequence). The sequencing here drew on whole blood, taken in connection with sensitization to the hapten diphenylcyclopropenone (DPC). The chain carries TRBV7-9 and TRBJ2-3, with D perhaps TRBD1 (5 bases). The receptor was derived from a woman aged 25 to 39 with alopecia areata. Some clones in this sample may be carry-over from other donors' samples. Here the CDR3 DNA reads TGTGCCAGCAGCTCCTCCCGAAGACAGAGCACAGATACGCAGTATTTT. This codes for CASSSSRRQSTDTQYF.